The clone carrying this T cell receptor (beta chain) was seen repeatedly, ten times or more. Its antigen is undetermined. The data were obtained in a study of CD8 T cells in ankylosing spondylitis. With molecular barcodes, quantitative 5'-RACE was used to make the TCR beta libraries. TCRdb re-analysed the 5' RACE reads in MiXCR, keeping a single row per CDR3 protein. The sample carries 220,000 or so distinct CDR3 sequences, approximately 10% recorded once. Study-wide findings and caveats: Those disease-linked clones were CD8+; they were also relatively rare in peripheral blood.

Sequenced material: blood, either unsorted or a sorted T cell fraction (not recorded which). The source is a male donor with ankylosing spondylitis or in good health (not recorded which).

This chain's CDR3 is CASSLPPGDQPQHF. CDR3 DNA sequence: TGTGCCAGCAGTTTACCCCCAGGGGACCAGCCCCAGCATTTT. J is TRBJ1-5 and V is TRBV12-3 or TRBV12-4; a possible D gene is TRBD1 (6 bases). V gave up 2 bases and J gave up 7 bases, with 12 bases separating them. The CDR3 sequence is 14 residues long.